These T cell receptor beta chains were read from a single sample in a study of blood T cell repertoires in COVID-19. Using immunoSEQ multiplex PCR, the repertoire was profiled, and TCRdb retains in-frame clones only, with some absent. Of about 400,000 clones in the sample, roughly 90% were seen once. The sample taken for sequencing was peripheral blood. Source of these receptors: a man in his forties with acute or convalescent COVID-19. CDR3s include the opening cysteine and the closing phenylalanine or tryptophan. The D gene is left open where the match is weak. Size values are once, few and many counts, or a class for expanded clones, and some rows have none.

TRBJ2-7	.	TRBV7-2	.	CASSLARFYEQYF	TGTGCCAGCAGCTTAGCGCGGTTCTACGAGCAGTACTTC
TRBJ1-1	once	TRBV7-9	TRBD1	CASNRGQGYTEAFF	TGTGCCAGCAACCGCGGACAGGGCTACACTGAAGCTTTCTTT
TRBJ1-2	.	TRBV28	.	CASILTGRKDYGYTF	TGTGCCAGCATTCTGACAGGAAGAAAGGACTATGGCTACACCTTC
TRBJ1-5	.	TRBV2	.	CASSEGRNSNQPQHF	TGTGCCAGCAGTGAAGGCAGGAATAGCAATCAGCCCCAGCATTTT
TRBJ1-2	.	TRBV6-6	.	CASSYSITGYGYTF	TGTGCCAGCAGTTACTCGATTACAGGCTATGGCTACACCTTC
TRBJ2-7	.	TRBV7-3	.	CASSSPRGEQYF	TGTGCCAGCAGCTCACCAAGGGGCGAGCAGTACTTC
TRBJ1-1	few	TRBV6-2/TRBV6-3	.	CASSYSPKTGNTEAFF	TGTGCCAGCAGTTACTCGCCGAAGACAGGAAACACTGAAGCTTTCTTT
TRBJ1-1	.	TRBV9	.	CASGDESSVSEAFF	TGTGCCAGCGGAGACGAAAGCAGCGTATCTGAAGCTTTCTTT
TRBJ2-7	.	TRBV19	.	CASSIGAAAEAYEQYF	TGTGCCAGTAGTATAGGAGCCGCAGCGGAGGCCTACGAGCAGTACTTC
TRBJ2-3	.	TRBV7-8	.	CASRSLRRAGSTDTQYF	TGTGCCAGCAGATCACTTAGGAGGGCGGGGAGCACAGATACGCAGTATTTT
TRBJ2-7	.	TRBV6-5	.	CASSRDSSSYEQYF	TGTGCCAGCAGTCGGGACTCCAGCTCCTACGAGCAGTACTTC
TRBJ2-3	.	TRBV5-1	.	CASSLEGSTDTQYF	TGCGCCAGCAGCTTGGAGGGGAGCACAGATACGCAGTATTTT
TRBJ2-7	.	TRBV6-6	.	CASSKAGQPYEQYF	TGTGCCAGCAGTAAGGCGGGACAGCCTTACGAGCAGTACTTC
TRBJ1-4	.	TRBV19	TRBD1	CASSRGQHDEKLFF	TGTGCCAGTAGTAGGGGACAGCACGATGAAAAACTGTTTTTT
TRBJ1-6	.	TRBV21-1	.	CASPLSRANSPLHF	TGTGCCAGCCCCCTATCCAGGGCCAATTCACCCCTCCACTTT
TRBJ2-5	.	TRBV18	.	CASSPISQDRTGAQYF	TGTGCCAGCTCACCAATCAGCCAGGACAGGACGGGGGCCCAGTACTTC
TRBJ2-5	.	TRBV7-3	.	CASSPDAGHRETQYF	TGTGCCAGCAGCCCCGATGCAGGGCACAGAGAGACCCAGTACTTC
TRBJ2-7	.	TRBV11-1	TRBD2	CASSYLREGTYEQYF	TGTGCCAGCAGCTATTTACGGGAGGGTACCTACGAGCAGTACTTC
TRBJ2-1	.	TRBV9	.	CASSISSTSGEQFF	TGTGCCAGCAGCATCAGCAGTACATCGGGTGAGCAGTTCTTC
TRBJ1-1	.	TRBV6-1	.	CASSEAGQDTEAFF	TGTGCCAGCAGTGAAGCGGGACAAGACACTGAAGCTTTCTTT
TRBJ1-4	.	TRBV19	TRBD1	CASGERGHGKLFF	TGTGCCAGCGGGGAAAGGGGGCACGGAAAACTGTTTTTT
TRBJ2-1	.	TRBV30	.	CAWSVPTNSYNEQFF	TGTGCCTGGAGTGTACCGACAAACTCCTACAATGAGCAGTTCTTC
TRBJ2-7	.	TRBV20-1	.	CSSTDTYEQYF	TGCAGTAGTACAGACACCTACGAGCAGTACTTC
TRBJ1-6	.	TRBV6-6	TRBD1	CASSRTGQGNSPLHF	TGTGCCAGCAGTCGAACGGGACAGGGAAATTCACCCCTCCACTTT
TRBJ2-7	.	TRBV29-1	.	CSVGADSYEQYF	TGCAGCGTGGGGGCGGACTCCTACGAGCAGTACTTC
TRBJ2-5	.	TRBV3-1/TRBV3-2	.	CASSQDIESETQYF	TGTGCCAGCAGCCAAGATATCGAGTCGGAGACCCAGTACTTC
TRBJ1-4	.	TRBV28	.	CASRAGEANEKLFF	TGTGCCAGCAGAGCAGGGGAAGCTAATGAAAAACTGTTTTTT
TRBJ2-7	.	TRBV5-5	TRBD2	CASTLYISGSGTYEQYF	TGTGCCAGCACCCTCTACATTAGCGGGAGTGGGACCTACGAGCAGTACTTC
TRBJ1-6	.	TRBV18	.	CASSPPGSFGNSPLHF	TGTGCCAGCTCACCACCGGGGAGTTTCGGGAATTCACCCCTCCACTTT
TRBJ2-7	.	TRBV6-2/TRBV6-3	.	CASSSTSSYEQYF	TGTGCCAGCAGTTCGACAAGCTCCTACGAGCAGTACTTC
TRBJ2-2	.	TRBV19	TRBD2	CASRITTSGFGNTGELFF	TGTGCCAGTAGGATTACGACTAGCGGGTTTGGCAACACCGGGGAGCTGTTTTTT
TRBJ1-4	.	TRBV28	TRBD1	CASSLSDRELEKLFF	TGTGCCAGCAGCTTATCCGACAGGGAGCTTGAAAAACTGTTTTTT
TRBJ1-1	.	TRBV2	.	CASSENEVANTEAFF	TGTGCCAGCAGTGAAAATGAGGTAGCGAACACTGAAGCTTTCTTT
TRBJ1-1	once	TRBV3-1/TRBV3-2	.	CASSQGVGTEAFF	TGTGCCAGCAGCCAAGGAGTTGGCACTGAAGCTTTCTTT
TRBJ2-5	few	TRBV7-9	.	CASSPVLREETQYF	TGTGCCAGCAGCCCCGTCCTTCGGGAAGAGACCCAGTACTTC
TRBJ2-1	.	TRBV11-2	TRBD2	CASRVAGRSYNEQFF	TGTGCCAGCAGAGTAGCGGGACGTTCCTACAATGAGCAGTTCTTC
TRBJ2-1	.	TRBV4-3	TRBD1	CASSQDGTGSYNEQFF	TGCGCCAGCAGCCAAGACGGGACAGGGTCCTACAATGAGCAGTTCTTC
TRBJ2-3	.	TRBV9	TRBD2	CASSVGWLADDTQYF	TGTGCCAGCAGCGTAGGATGGCTAGCGGATGATACGCAGTATTTT
TRBJ1-2	.	TRBV30	TRBD1	CAWSLSGTDNYGYTF	TGTGCCTGGAGTCTCTCCGGGACAGACAACTATGGCTACACCTTC
TRBJ2-2	.	TRBV2	.	CASSLIRGKNTGELFF	TGTGCCAGCAGCCTCATCAGGGGAAAGAACACCGGGGAGCTGTTTTTT
TRBJ1-2	.	TRBV6-6	.	CASSSNRVSNYGYTF	TGTGCCAGCAGCTCCAACAGGGTTTCGAACTATGGCTACACCTTC
TRBJ1-6	.	TRBV7-8	TRBD1	CASRDPGTGPNNSPLHF	TGTGCCAGCAGGGATCCCGGGACAGGGCCGAATAATTCACCCCTCCACTTT
TRBJ1-2	few	TRBV13	TRBD1	CASSPSGRGRSNYGYTF	TGTGCCAGCAGCCCGAGCGGCAGGGGGCGGTCGAACTATGGCTACACCTTC
TRBJ2-1	few	TRBV9	.	CASSVGGGRDEQFF	TGTGCCAGCAGCGTAGGCGGGGGCCGAGATGAGCAGTTCTTC
TRBJ1-6	.	TRBV13	TRBD1	CASSSSPGTGGPLHF	TGTGCCAGCAGCTCCAGTCCCGGGACAGGGGGCCCCCTCCACTTT
TRBJ2-7	.	TRBV27	TRBD1	CASRDPGTGTYEQYF	TGTGCCAGCAGGGATCCCGGGACAGGAACCTACGAGCAGTACTTC
TRBJ2-7	.	TRBV24-1	TRBD1	CATSDTTGKSTYEQYF	TGTGCCACCAGTGATACGACAGGGAAAAGTACTTACGAGCAGTACTTC
TRBJ2-7	.	TRBV7-6	TRBD1	CASSLGRQGYEQYF	TGTGCCAGCAGCTTAGGTCGACAGGGCTACGAGCAGTACTTC
TRBJ1-3	.	TRBV5-4	TRBD1	CASSQGQGTAGNTIYF	TGTGCCAGCAGCCAAGGACAGGGGACGGCTGGAAACACCATATATTTT
TRBJ1-2	.	TRBV28	.	CASSVLYGYTF	TGTGCCAGCAGTGTCCTCTATGGCTACACCTTC
TRBJ2-3	.	TRBV9	.	CASSSGDTQYF	TGTGCCAGCAGCTCCGGGGATACGCAGTATTTT
TRBJ1-4	.	TRBV20-1	.	CSASATATNEKLFF	TGCAGTGCTAGTGCGACAGCAACTAATGAAAAACTGTTTTTT
TRBJ2-7	.	TRBV11-2	.	CASSFYGEGEQYF	TGTGCCAGCAGCTTTTACGGGGAAGGGGAGCAGTACTTC
TRBJ2-7	.	TRBV9	TRBD2	CASSVGRELYEQYF	TGTGCCAGCAGCGTAGGGCGGGAGCTCTACGAGCAGTACTTC
TRBJ1-6	.	TRBV7-2	.	CASSFSWGGNSPLHF	TGTGCCAGCAGCTTCTCTTGGGGAGGCAATTCACCCCTCCACTTT
TRBJ1-1	.	TRBV29-1	TRBD1	CSVEQGEVTEAFF	TGCAGCGTTGAACAGGGGGAAGTCACTGAAGCTTTCTTT
TRBJ1-4	.	TRBV6-1	TRBD1	CASSEIPGQPNEKLFF	TGTGCCAGCAGTGAAATCCCGGGACAGCCTAATGAAAAACTGTTTTTT